Presented here are 25 T cell receptor beta chains from one specimen sequenced in a study of T cell changes during pregnancy in multiple sclerosis. The data were produced by immunoSEQ multiplex PCR, yet TCRdb's version contains in-frame clones alone and is incomplete. The data contain about 40,000 clones, 88% of them singletons. The sequencing used CD4+ T cells from peripheral blood mononuclear cells, collected before pregnancy. Every receptor here comes from a female donor with multiple sclerosis, enrolled in a pregnancy study.

The chain uses TRBV30 and TRBJ1-2; no firm D call. Germline V gene lookup returns CDR1 GTSNPN and CDR2 SVGIG (reference sequence). The CDR3 sequence is 14 residues long. The germline V and J ends were trimmed by 2 bases and 8 bases, with 18 bases remaining between them. Written as DNA, the CDR3 is TGTGCCTGGAGTTCCCAAGCGGGGTCTGGCGGCTACACCTTC. Protein product: CAWSSQAGSGGYTF.

V usage is TRBV29-1 and J usage is TRBJ1-1, with TRBD1 as a possible D gene (5 bases). Per germline, CDR1 SQVTM and CDR2 ANQGSEA. The CDR3 is made up of 12 amino acids. Trimming shortened V by 7 bases and J by 3 bases, and 12 bases separated the two germline ends. The CDR3 loop reads CSGGVGHTEAFF. CDR3 DNA: TGCAGCGGGGGGGTGGGGCACACTGAAGCTTTCTTT.

The chain employs TRBV19 and TRBJ2-4; D possibly corresponds to TRBD2 (6 bases). The V gene lost 7 bases and the J gene lost 3 bases, with 22 bases spanning the gap. From germline, CDR1 is LNHDA and CDR2 SQIVND (reference sequence). The CDR3 consists of 17 residues. The CDR3 protein is CASKGRGGLLGKNIQYF. The DNA for the CDR3 is TGTGCCAGTAAGGGGAGAGGTGGACTACTAGGCAAAAACATTCAGTACTTC.

The chain has TRBV21-1 and TRBJ2-7; the table names TRBD2, a call not compared with the DNA. TRBV21-1 is tagged as a pseudogene. The CDR3 totals 15 residues. The CDR3 bases are TGTGCCAGCAGCAAAGAGAGGGCAGACTCCTACGAGCAGTACTTC. Translating it yields CASSKERADSYEQYF.

This clone came up a few times. The rearrangement links TRBV30 to TRBJ1-1; 7 positions agree with TRBD1. Germline trimming cut 5 bases from V and 1 base from J; bases unmatched to any gene: 7. Germline V lookup: CDR1 GTSNPN, CDR2 SVGIG (reference sequence). CDR3 length: 14 amino acids. The CDR3 spells CAWDRQGGNTEAFF. CDR3 nucleotides: TGTGCCTGGGACAGGCAGGGGGGGAACACTGAAGCTTTCTTT.

The J gene is TRBJ2-1, the V gene TRBV5-4; D possibly corresponds to TRBD2 (6 bases). The CDR3 sequence is 15 residues long. V was clipped by 0 bases and J by 3 bases, with 10 bases between them. The germline gives CDR1 SGHNT, CDR2 YYREEE (reference sequence). The CDR3 loop is CASSLGGGIYNEQFF. The CDR3 region has the DNA TGTGCCAGCAGCTTGGGTGGCGGGATCTACAATGAGCAGTTCTTC.

V and J are TRBV19 and TRBJ1-1; TRBD1 matches 8 bases. The germline CDR1 and CDR2 sequences are LNHDA and SQIVND (reference sequence). V was pared by 7 bases and J by 5 bases, with 9 bases of the junction left unmatched. The CDR3 spans 14 residues. The CDR3: CASTVTGARTEAFF. The CDR3 DNA reads TGTGCCAGTACCGTGACAGGGGCCCGAACTGAAGCTTTCTTT. Combining the CDR3 with reference TRBV19 and TRBJ1-1 gives the whole variable domain DGGITQSPKYLFRKEGQNVTLSCEQNLNHDAMYWYRQDPGQGLRLIYYSQIVNDFQKGDIAEGYSVSREKKESFPLTVTSAQKNPTAFYLCASTVTGARTEAFFGQGTRLTVV.

This rearrangement joins TRBV7-2 to TRBJ1-5; D not resolved. The germline CDR1 and CDR2 sequences are SGHTA and FQGNSA. Trimming removed 2 bases from V and 0 bases from J, with 11 bases in between. This CDR3 is built from 16 residues. The CDR3 sequence is CASSLSSPASNQPQHF. In DNA form, the CDR3 reads TGTGCCAGCAGCTTATCAAGCCCCGCTAGCAATCAGCCCCAGCATTTT. Full variable domain (outside the CDR3, taken from reference TRBV7-2 and TRBJ1-5): GAGVSQSPSNKVTEKGKDVELRCDPISGHTALYWYRQSLGQGLEFLIYFQGNSAPDKSGLPSDRFSAERTGGSVSTLTIQRTQQEDSAVYLCASSLSSPASNQPQHFGDGTRLSIL.

This clone was detected once. The rearrangement uses TRBV12-5 and TRBJ1-2, with 9 bases lining up with TRBD1. The CDR3 is 14 amino acids. Germline CDR1 and CDR2: LGHNT and FRNRAP. Trimming at V came to 5 bases and at J to 6 bases, leaving 7 bases not matched to a gene. The CDR3 sequence is CASGTGGSTDGYTF. In DNA form, the CDR3 reads TGTGCTAGTGGTACAGGGGGCAGTACTGATGGCTACACCTTC. The full variable domain, its missing parts supplied by reference TRBV12-5 and TRBJ1-2, is DARVTQTPRHKVTEMGQEVTMRCQPILGHNTVFWYRQTMMQGLELLAYFRNRAPLDDSGMPKDRFSAEMPDATLATLKIQPSEPRDSAVYFCASGTGGSTDGYTFGSGTRLTVV.

In DNA form, the CDR3 reads TGTGCCAGCAGCTTAGGGACAGGGCTCTCTGGGGCCAACGTCCTGACTTTC. As protein: CASSLGTGLSGANVLTF. The rearrangement links TRBV7-2 to TRBJ2-6, with 8 bases identical to TRBD1. The V segment lost 1 base and the J segment 0 bases; nucleotides outside the gene matches: 2. This CDR3 has 17 amino acids. Germline loops: CDR1 SGHTA, CDR2 FQGNSA.

CDR3 in DNA: TGCGCCAGCAGCCAAGGAATGGGAGGGGTCCCCTACGAGCAGTACTTC. Protein sequence: CASSQGMGGVPYEQYF. The rearrangement joins TRBV4-1 to TRBJ2-7, with 7 nucleotides matching TRBD2. The CDR3 contains 16 residues. Trimming took 1 base from V and 2 from J; bases not matched to a gene: 8. Germline assignment: CDR1 MGHRA and CDR2 YSYEKL.

The genes are TRBV5-6 and TRBJ2-2, with 10 nucleotides matching TRBD1. This CDR3 is built from 17 residues. V trimming: 4 bases; J trimming: 1 base; junction bases outside the gene matches: 7. Germline CDR1 and CDR2: SGHDT and YYEEEE. The DNA of the CDR3 is TGTGCCAGCAGCGCCTTCCGGGACAGGGGGAACACCGGGGAGCTGTTTTTT. Translating gives CASSAFRDRGNTGELFF.

The chain couples TRBV7-7 to TRBJ1-4, with TRBD1 matching 10 bases. V shed 5 bases, J shed 8 bases, and the junction held 5 bases outside the gene matches. Germline assignment: CDR1 SSHAT and CDR2 FNYEAQ (reference sequence). CDR3 length equals 14 residues. This CDR3 reads CASSPGQGQEKLFF. DNA of the CDR3: TGTGCCAGCAGCCCGGGACAGGGGCAGGAAAAACTGTTTTTT. The variable domain in full, with the rest retrieved from reference TRBV7-7 and TRBJ1-4, is GAGVSQSPRYKVTKRGQDVTLRCDPISSHATLYWYQQALGQGPEFLTYFNYEAQPDKSGLPSDRFSAERPEGSISTLTIQRTEQRDSAMYRCASSPGQGQEKLFFGSGTQLSVL.

This chain uses TRBV6-5 with TRBJ2-3; 8 bases line up with TRBD2. CDR3 length equals 12 residues. With 5 bases clipped from V and 6 bases from J, the junction kept 1 base outside the gene matches. From germline, CDR1 is MNHEY and CDR2 SVGAGI. The CDR3, as DNA: TGTGCCAGCAGTAGCGGGAGCGATACGCAGTATTTT. Translation: CASSSGSDTQYF.

The CDR3 DNA sequence: TGCGCCAGCAGGGACCCGGACATGAACGAGCAGTACTTC. This codes for CASRDPDMNEQYF. V usage is TRBV5-1 and J usage is TRBJ2-7; TRBD1 is a possible D gene (5 bases). CDR3 length: 13 residues. The V gene's germline CDR1 is SGHRS and CDR2 YFSETQ. Trimming removed 5 bases at V and 5 bases at J, with 14 bases between.

The gene calls are TRBV30 and TRBJ2-1, with TRBD2 identical over 14 bases. The CDR3 sequence is 16 residues long. V was pared by 3 bases and J by 3 bases, with 4 bases of the junction left unmatched. Per the germline V gene, CDR1 is GTSNPN and CDR2 is SVGIG (reference sequence). The CDR3 protein is CAWRGLAGGNYNEQFF. CDR3 bases: TGTGCCTGGAGAGGACTAGCGGGAGGCAACTACAATGAGCAGTTCTTC.

V usage is TRBV25-1 and J usage is TRBJ1-1, with 12 bases matching TRBD1. With V trimmed by 1 base and J by 1 base, 7 bases remained unmatched. Germline values: CDR1 MGHDK, CDR2 SYGVNS. The CDR3 covers 18 residues. In DNA, the CDR3 is TGTGCCAGCAGTGAATGGGGAGGGACAGGGGGCAAGAACACTGAAGCTTTCTTT. Amino acid sequence: CASSEWGGTGGKNTEAFF.

This chain links TRBV7-2 with TRBJ2-1; TRBD2 matches at 8 bases. V was pared by 2 bases and J by 0 bases, with 12 bases of the junction left unmatched. This CDR3 comprises 19 residues. Germline V gives CDR1 SGHTA, CDR2 FQGNSA. CDR3 nucleotide sequence: TGTGCCAGCAGCTTAATCGAGGGCGGGAGGCCCAGCTCCTACAATGAGCAGTTCTTC. Protein sequence: CASSLIEGGRPSSYNEQFF.

This clone was seen a handful of times. The rearrangement uses TRBV15 and TRBJ2-1; 12 nucleotides line up with TRBD2. The CDR3 loop spans 18 amino acids. V dropped 3 bases and J dropped 4; count of bases not matched to a gene: 10. CDR1 is LNHNV, CDR2 YYDKDF, per germline (reference sequence). For the CDR3, the DNA is TGTGCCACCAGCAGCCAGACTAGCGGGAGTATGTCTTACAATGAGCAGTTCTTC. Translating it yields CATSSQTSGSMSYNEQFF.

V usage is TRBV7-6 and J usage is TRBJ2-7; 10 bases are shared with TRBD2. This CDR3 comprises 16 residues. J was trimmed by 6 bases and V by 1 base; bases with no gene match: 9. The germline V gene has CDR1 SGHVS and CDR2 FNYEAQ. The CDR3: CASSLEASGSRGEQYF. CDR3 DNA sequence: TGTGCCAGCAGCTTAGAGGCTAGCGGGAGTAGGGGCGAGCAGTACTTC.

This clone has only one observation. This chain links TRBV7-2 with TRBJ2-7, with TRBD2 as a possible D gene (6 bases). CDR3 length: 19 amino acids. Germline V gene data show CDR1 as SGHTA and CDR2 as FQGNSA. Deletions cut 4 bases from V and 0 bases from J, with 25 bases between. The CDR3 loop is CASSSNNIGFAGSSYEQYF. Here the CDR3 DNA reads TGTGCCAGCAGCTCGAATAATATTGGGTTCGCGGGAAGCTCCTACGAGCAGTACTTC.

The rearrangement uses TRBV23-1 and TRBJ2-3, with TRBD1 matching over 9 bases. TRBV23-1 is an ORF; its function is uncertain. The trim removed 4 bases at V and 4 bases at J, leaving 9 bases unmatched. CDR3 length: 16 amino acids. CDR3 in DNA: TGCGCCAGCAGTCGACACGGGACAGGGATTCCAGATACGCAGTATTTT. Translation gives CASSRHGTGIPDTQYF.

This chain links TRBV2 with TRBJ1-6; D uncertain. This CDR3 is 12 amino acids long. Between the trimmed V and J ends, which lost 8 bases and 7 bases, there was a span of 9 bases. Germline V gene data show CDR1 as SNHLY and CDR2 as FYNNEI. The CDR3 protein is CASRVQNSPLHF. The CDR3 DNA reads TGTGCCAGCCGAGTACAGAATTCACCCCTCCACTTT.

This sequence joins TRBV18 and TRBJ2-7; TRBD2 might be the D (6 bases). Germline V gene lookup returns CDR1 KGHSH and CDR2 LQKENI. The CDR3 has 14 amino acids. V was shortened by 1 base and J by 6 bases, with 13 bases between the two germline ends. Written as DNA, the CDR3 is TGTGCCAGCTCACCACGGGAGGAACCCCCCGAGCAGTACTTC. Amino acids: CASSPREEPPEQYF.

J is TRBJ2-1 and V is TRBV19; 7 nucleotides line up with TRBD1. The CDR3 length is 16 residues. Germline V gene data show CDR1 as LNHDA and CDR2 as SQIVND (reference sequence). The trim removed 4 bases at V and 2 bases at J, leaving 8 bases unmatched. Written as DNA, the CDR3 is TGTGCCAGTAGTACTGCCGGGACAGTTGCCTACAATGAGCAGTTCTTC. Encoded protein: CASSTAGTVAYNEQFF. The whole variable domain, filled in from reference TRBV19 and TRBJ2-1, reads DGGITQSPKYLFRKEGQNVTLSCEQNLNHDAMYWYRQDPGQGLRLIYYSQIVNDFQKGDIAEGYSVSREKKESFPLTVTSAQKNPTAFYLCASSTAGTVAYNEQFFGPGTRLTVL.